Listed below are T cell receptor beta chains from one sample, sequenced in a study of OX40 agonist ivuxolimab in advanced cancers. Sequencing was performed with immunoSEQ multiplex PCR; in TCRdb, only in-frame clones are kept and a portion is missing. The table has approximately 33,000 clones, 89% seen once. The specimen comprised CD4+ or CD8+ T cells sorted from blood, sampled in a trial of the OX40 agonist ivuxolimab. These receptors were taken from an adult with an advanced solid tumor such as melanoma, head and neck, liver or kidney cancer. CDR3s include the opening cysteine and the closing phenylalanine or tryptophan. A D gene is named only where the DNA matches it firmly. Clone size is shown for a subset of rows, as once, few, many or a class of expanded clone.

J gene,V gene,clone size,D gene,CDR3 protein,CDR3 DNA
TRBJ2-3,TRBV4-1,-,-,CATRAKGTKATDTQYF,TGCGCCACTAGGGCAAAGGGAACAAAAGCGACAGATACGCAGTATTTT
TRBJ1-1,TRBV5-5,-,TRBD1,CASSLGTAYTEAFF,TGTGCCAGCAGCTTAGGGACAGCTTACACTGAAGCTTTCTTT
TRBJ2-7,TRBV30,-,TRBD2,CAESSGNSHEQYF,TGTGCGGAGTCTAGCGGAAACTCCCACGAGCAGTACTTC
TRBJ2-7,TRBV29-1,-,-,CSVVGIPRSYEQYF,TGCAGCGTTGTAGGGATACCGCGCTCCTACGAGCAGTACTTC
TRBJ2-7,TRBV18,-,-,CASSPPSTGLREQYF,TGTGCCAGCTCACCTCCCAGTACGGGGCTGCGTGAGCAGTACTTC
TRBJ1-2,TRBV20-1,-,-,CSAPRGQGYTF,TGCAGTGCCCCCCGGGGTCAGGGCTACACCTTC
TRBJ2-3,TRBV6-1,-,TRBD2,CASSEAAGTSGFGVDTQYF,TGTGCCAGCAGTGAAGCGGCCGGGACTAGCGGGTTCGGGGTGGATACGCAGTATTTT
TRBJ2-5,TRBV19,-,-,CASSYRWDQETQYF,TGTGCCAGTAGTTACCGTTGGGACCAAGAGACCCAGTACTTC
TRBJ2-7,TRBV7-2,-,-,CASSLMVVYEQYF,TGTGCCAGCAGCTTGATGGTAGTCTACGAGCAGTACTTC
TRBJ2-1,TRBV29-1,-,-,CSVETQGHYNEQFF,TGCAGCGTTGAAACACAGGGCCACTACAATGAGCAGTTCTTC
TRBJ2-1,TRBV5-1,few,-,CASSPGVGPQSYNEQFF,TGCGCCAGCAGCCCGGGCGTGGGGCCCCAATCCTACAATGAGCAGTTCTTC
TRBJ2-7,TRBV11-3,-,TRBD2,CASSPGVGEGYEQYF,TGTGCCAGCAGCCCTGGGGTAGGGGAGGGGTACGAGCAGTACTTC
TRBJ2-5,TRBV15,once,-,CATSREPGPEETQYF,TGTGCCACCAGCAGGGAACCGGGGCCCGAAGAGACCCAGTACTTC
TRBJ2-3,TRBV6-6,-,-,CASRPLAFYTDTQYF,TGTGCCAGCAGACCCCTAGCTTTTTACACAGATACGCAGTATTTT
TRBJ1-2,TRBV9,-,TRBD1,CASSARTGGYGYTF,TGTGCCAGCAGCGCGCGAACAGGGGGCTATGGCTACACCTTC
TRBJ2-1,TRBV11-3,once,TRBD2,CASSASGSYNEQFF,TGTGCCAGCAGCGCCAGCGGGAGCTACAATGAGCAGTTCTTC
TRBJ2-7,TRBV5-4,-,-,CASHRGGSSYEQYF,TGTGCCAGTCACCGGGGCGGGTCCTCCTACGAGCAGTACTTC
TRBJ1-2,TRBV23-1,-,-,CASSQKGREFYGYTF,TGCGCCAGCAGTCAAAAGGGCAGGGAATTCTATGGCTACACCTTC
TRBJ1-2,TRBV6-5,-,-,CASSYSSSYYGYTF,TGTGCCAGCAGTTACTCCTCCAGTTACTATGGCTACACCTTC
TRBJ1-1,TRBV9,-,-,CASSALGGKDTEAFF,TGTGCCAGCAGCGCTTTAGGGGGTAAGGACACTGAAGCTTTCTTT
TRBJ2-7,TRBV5-1,-,-,CASSLAILAEEQYF,TGCGCCAGCAGCTTGGCCATATTGGCGGAAGAGCAGTACTTC
TRBJ2-2,TRBV5-1,-,-,CASSISETGELFF,TGCGCCAGCAGCATTAGTGAGACCGGGGAGCTGTTTTTT
TRBJ2-7,TRBV7-9,few,-,CASSSAPNYEQYF,TGTGCCAGCAGCTCAGCCCCGAACTACGAGCAGTACTTC
TRBJ1-4,TRBV28,-,-,CASSLVGAAEKLFF,TGTGCCAGCAGTTTGGTAGGGGCTGCGGAAAAACTGTTTTTT
TRBJ2-5,TRBV30,-,-,CAWSGATGQTQYF,TGTGCCTGGAGTGGCGCCACGGGGCAGACCCAGTACTTC
TRBJ1-1,TRBV10-2,-,-,CASSEEIRGAFF,TGCGCCAGCAGTGAGGAGATAAGGGGAGCTTTCTTT
TRBJ1-5,TRBV19,-,TRBD1,CASSIGDSYQPQHF,TGTGCCAGTAGTATAGGGGACAGCTATCAGCCCCAGCATTTT
TRBJ2-2,TRBV4-1,-,-,CASSQLDLISTGELFF,TGCGCCAGCAGCCAACTAGACCTAATTTCCACCGGGGAGCTGTTTTTT
TRBJ1-5,TRBV6-1,-,-,CASSEVYLLHQPQHF,TGTGCCAGCAGTGAAGTCTACCTGCTCCATCAGCCCCAGCATTTT
TRBJ2-2,TRBV18,-,-,CASDYTNTGELFF,TGTGCCAGCGACTATACGAACACCGGGGAGCTGTTTTTT
TRBJ1-5,TRBV7-6,few,-,CASSVGPKNQPQHF,TGTGCCAGCAGCGTTGGGCCTAAAAATCAGCCCCAGCATTTT